This TCR beta chain comes out of a study of blood T cell repertoires in COVID-19. Participants, about 18 to 100 years old, spanned fewer than 25 US areas. Trimming took 6 bases from V and 1 from J, leaving 10 bases between them. The CDR3 is made up of 14 amino acids. Germline assignment: CDR1 KGHSH and CDR2 LQKENI. Study processing details: Amplification from reference gene primers served as the basis for estimated nucleated cell counts. The method was immunoSEQ multiplex PCR; TCRdb's version includes in-frame clones alone and lacks a portion of them. V, J and clone size reflect that table, while D and trimming were determined from the DNA. Of approximately 220,000 clones listed, 88% were seen once; the top ten hold just over 2.5%.

The chain uses TRBV18 and TRBJ1-3; D perhaps matches TRBD1 (6 bases). Sequencing was carried out using PBMCs or T cells enriched from blood (not recorded which). This receptor was identified in a woman aged 25 to 39 who had recovered from COVID-19. CDR3 sequence (DNA): TGTGCCAGCTCTCCTAGGGGGTCTGGAAACACCATATATTTT. The encoded protein is CASSPRGSGNTIYF.